A single sample gave rise to the 28 T cell receptor beta chains below, sequenced in a study of PD-1 blockade in mismatch repair-deficient tumors. Only in-frame clones appear in the TCRdb table, and some are missing; sequencing was by immunoSEQ multiplex PCR. Altogether about 100,000 clones are present, 82% being singletons, with the ten largest covering around 5.8%. The sample was peripheral blood, taken roughly 35 weeks after starting pembrolizumab. The receptors here all came from an adult with mismatch repair-deficient cancer.

This chain joins TRBV20-1 and TRBJ2-1; D perhaps matches TRBD2 (5 bases). The CDR3 consists of 11 residues. Trimming removed 8 bases from V and 8 bases from J, with 13 bases in between. CDR1 is DFQATT, CDR2 SNEGSKA, per germline (reference sequence). DNA of the CDR3: TGCAGTATGAAGAGGGATCATGAGCAGTTCTTC. Translated: CSMKRDHEQFF.

This chain uses TRBV18 with TRBJ2-3, with TRBD1 matching over 10 bases. There are 15 residues in the CDR3. The V gene's germline CDR1 is KGHSH and CDR2 LQKENI. V lost 6 bases, J lost 2 bases, and 5 bases stayed unmatched. The CDR3 region has the DNA TGTGCCAGCTCCCCCGGGACAGGGGCCACAGATACGCAGTATTTT. Encoded protein: CASSPGTGATDTQYF.

The table lists this clone with many counts. The rearrangement joins TRBV4-2 to TRBJ2-4, with 8 bases identical to TRBD2. Germline V gene lookup returns CDR1 LGHNA and CDR2 YNFKEQ. The junction had 12 bases not matched to a gene; V was cut back by 3 bases and J by 8 bases. The length of the CDR3 is 16 residues. The CDR3 is CASSQISGEGRDIQYF. CDR3 bases: TGTGCCAGCAGCCAGATTAGCGGGGAGGGTAGGGACATTCAGTACTTC.

The chain is built from TRBV25-1 and TRBJ2-7; 9 nucleotides line up with TRBD1. The germline V gene encodes CDR1 MGHDK and CDR2 SYGVNS. V shed 4 bases, J shed 7 bases, and the junction held 5 bases outside the gene matches. The CDR3 is 13 residues long. The DNA for the CDR3 is TGTGCCAGCAGTGTGGGACAGGGCAGTGAGCAGTACTTC. Amino acid sequence: CASSVGQGSEQYF.

This clone was observed a single time. One end of the junction fails to match germline, which may point to a read error. This sequence joins TRBV19 and TRBJ2-5; D not certain. The CDR3 has 11 residues. Germline V gene data show CDR1 as LNHDA and CDR2 as SQIVND (reference sequence). The CDR3 nucleotides are TGTGCCAGTAGGCAAGAGAAGACCTTTGACTTC. This gives the protein CASRQEKTFDF.

V is TRBV7-2 and J is TRBJ2-3; 11 bases are shared with TRBD2. J was trimmed by 2 bases and V by 5 bases; bases with no gene match: 6. This CDR3 contains 16 residues. Germline V CDR1 and CDR2: SGHTA, FQGNSA. The CDR3 DNA sequence: TGTGCCAGCAGCCCCCGGACTAGCGGGTACACAGATACGCAGTATTTT. It translates to CASSPRTSGYTDTQYF.

This clone was seen only once. The V and J genes are TRBV10-1 and TRBJ1-5; D might be TRBD1 (6 bases). This CDR3 contains 18 residues. Germline V gives CDR1 WNHNN, CDR2 SYGVQD (reference sequence). The V end was cut by 4 bases, the J end by 0 bases, with 19 bases between. The CDR3 nucleotides read TGCGCCAGCAGTGCTCCGGGACAAGGCTTTAATAGCAATCAGCCCCAGCATTTT. Protein product: CASSAPGQGFNSNQPQHF.

This clone was detected only once. V gene TRBV7-2 combines with J gene TRBJ1-2; maybe TRBD1 (6 bases). Trimming removed 0 bases from V and 2 bases from J, with 10 bases in between. The CDR3 is made up of 15 amino acids. Germline values: CDR1 SGHTA, CDR2 FQGNSA. The CDR3 is CASSLAPQGNYGYTF. The CDR3 DNA sequence: TGTGCCAGCAGCTTAGCCCCTCAGGGGAACTATGGCTACACCTTC.

The chain couples TRBV7-2 to TRBJ2-2; 7 nucleotides align to TRBD2. CDR3 length: 16 residues. CDR1 and CDR2 from the germline V gene are SGHTA and FQGNSA. V trimming: 5 bases; J trimming: 2 bases; junction bases outside the gene matches: 8. The CDR3 spells CASSPELAVNTGELFF. CDR3 DNA: TGTGCCAGCAGCCCAGAGCTAGCGGTAAACACCGGGGAGCTGTTTTTT.

This chain uses TRBV19 with TRBJ2-2, with 14 bases that match TRBD2. This CDR3 has 16 residues. Germline V gene lookup returns CDR1 LNHDA and CDR2 SQIVND (reference sequence). J gave up 8 bases and V 8 bases, and 10 bases lay outside the gene matches. The CDR3 protein is CASLSGLAGAVGELFF. CDR3 nucleotide sequence: TGTGCCAGTCTTTCGGGACTAGCGGGAGCGGTGGGGGAGCTGTTTTTT. The full variable domain, completed using reference TRBV19 and TRBJ2-2, is DGGITQSPKYLFRKEGQNVTLSCEQNLNHDAMYWYRQDPGQGLRLIYYSQIVNDFQKGDIAEGYSVSREKKESFPLTVTSAQKNPTAFYLCASLSGLAGAVGELFFGEGSRLTVL.

This clone was recorded only once. The rearrangement links TRBV7-6 to TRBJ2-1; D is unclear. The CDR3 contains 15 residues. V shed 5 bases and J shed 4 bases, with 15 bases lying between them. Per the germline V gene, CDR1 is SGHVS and CDR2 is FNYEAQ. CDR3: CASSPGPALYNEQFF. The CDR3, as DNA: TGTGCCAGCAGCCCTGGACCAGCTCTTTACAATGAGCAGTTCTTC.

V is TRBV18 and J is TRBJ2-2; D remains unclear. The CDR3 spans 15 residues. Per the germline V gene, CDR1 is KGHSH and CDR2 is LQKENI. With 2 bases removed from V and 2 bases from J, the gap between germline ends came to 9 bases. This CDR3 reads CASSPRSDNTGELFF. As DNA, the CDR3 is TGTGCCAGCTCACCAAGAAGCGATAACACCGGGGAGCTGTTTTTT.

V gene TRBV2 combines with J gene TRBJ2-2, with D possibly being TRBD2 (6 bases). This CDR3 has 15 amino acids. Trimming pared 6 bases from V and 4 bases from J, leaving 15 bases between. Germline lookup yields CDR1 SNHLY and CDR2 FYNNEI. This CDR3 reads CASRIAELGTGELFF. DNA of the CDR3: TGTGCCAGCAGAATAGCGGAATTAGGCACCGGGGAGCTGTTTTTT. The full variable domain, its missing parts supplied by reference TRBV2 and TRBJ2-2, is EPEVTQTPSHQVTQMGQEVILRCVPISNHLYFYWYRQILGQKVEFLVSFYNNEISEKSEIFDDQFSVERPDGSNFTLKIRSTKLEDSAMYFCASRIAELGTGELFFGEGSRLTVL.

This chain links TRBV10-3 with TRBJ1-4, with D hard to call. Trimming removed 2 bases from V and 3 bases from J, with 10 bases in between. The CDR3 is 15 residues long. Looked up from germline, CDR1 is ENHRY and CDR2 is SYGVKD. For the CDR3, the DNA is TGTGCCATCAGTGAGACCTGGGTTGCTAATGAAAAACTGTTTTTT. Translation gives CAISETWVANEKLFF.

The chain is built from TRBV5-4 and TRBJ2-3; D not resolved. The V gene lost 3 bases and the J gene lost 5 bases, with 16 bases spanning the gap. CDR3 length equals 15 residues. Germline-derived CDR1 and CDR2 are SGHNT and YYREEE (reference sequence). CDR3 DNA: TGTGCCAGCAGCTCCCAGGACCGGGTCAGAGATACGCAGTATTTT. The encoded protein is CASSSQDRVRDTQYF. Using reference TRBV5-4 and TRBJ2-3 for the parts outside the CDR3, the full variable domain is ETGVTQSPTHLIKTRGQQVTLRCSSQSGHNTVSWYQQALGQGPQFIFQYYREEENGRGNFPPRFSGLQFPNYSSELNVNALELDDSALYLCASSSQDRVRDTQYFGPGTRLTVL.

The J gene is TRBJ1-2, the V gene TRBV6-5, with D possibly TRBD1 on 5 matching bases. CDR3 size: 11 residues. Germline V lookup: CDR1 MNHEY, CDR2 SVGAGI. The V end was cut by 2 bases, the J end by 8 bases, with 6 bases between. CDR3 amino acids: CASSYGGGYTF. CDR3 sequence (DNA): TGTGCCAGCAGTTACGGGGGGGGCTACACCTTC.

V gene TRBV6-5 combines with J gene TRBJ2-1; TRBD1 matches at 9 bases. With V trimmed by 0 bases and J by 14 bases, 11 bases remained unmatched. Germline V gene lookup returns CDR1 MNHEY and CDR2 SVGAGI. The CDR3 is 15 residues long. CDR3 sequence: CASSYSGQGNNLEFF. Written as DNA, the CDR3 is TGTGCCAGCAGTTACTCGGGACAGGGTAATAACCTGGAGTTCTTC.

V is TRBV19 and J is TRBJ1-1, with a tentative D call TRBD1 (6 bases). The ends were cut back, 10 bases at V and 0 bases at J, with 12 bases in the middle. In germline, CDR1 is LNHDA, CDR2 SQIVND (reference sequence). This CDR3 contains 13 residues. CDR3 residues: CATGGLLNTEAFF. CDR3 sequence (DNA): TGTGCCACCGGGGGGCTACTGAACACTGAAGCTTTCTTT.

The J gene is TRBJ2-7, the V gene TRBV30, with D possibly TRBD2 on 6 matching bases. This CDR3 contains 13 residues. The V gene lost 6 bases and the J gene lost 6 bases, with 18 bases spanning the gap. Germline CDR1 is GTSNPN and CDR2 is SVGIG (reference sequence). The CDR3 nucleotides read TGTGCCTGCCGGGACTTCACCCTCCTCGAGCAGTACTTC. It encodes CACRDFTLLEQYF.

The chain combines TRBV19 with TRBJ2-5; perhaps TRBD1 as D (7 bases). CDR3 length equals 15 residues. The V gene lost 3 bases and the J gene lost 5 bases, with 16 bases spanning the gap. The germline CDR1 and CDR2 sequences are LNHDA and SQIVND (reference sequence). The CDR3 DNA follows: TGTGCCAGTAGTATCGGAGGGGGCCTCCGGGAGACCCAGTACTTC. As protein: CASSIGGGLRETQYF.

The chain has TRBV7-2 and TRBJ2-3; no reliable D call. CDR1 SGHTA and CDR2 FQGNSA come from the germline V gene. The CDR3 has 14 amino acids. V was shortened by 2 bases and J by 0 bases, with 6 bases between the two germline ends. DNA of the CDR3: TGTGCCAGCAGCTTAATTCCGAGCACAGATACGCAGTATTTT. Its translation: CASSLIPSTDTQYF.

The CDR3 DNA reads TGTGCCAGTAGTTCCAAACAGGCCTACAATGAGCAGTTCTTC. It is translated as CASSSKQAYNEQFF. The chain uses TRBV19 and TRBJ2-1, with a possible D match to TRBD1 (5 bases). The CDR3 covers 14 residues. The germline V and J ends were trimmed by 5 bases and 2 bases, with 10 bases remaining between them. The V gene's germline CDR1 is LNHDA and CDR2 SQIVND (reference sequence).

The chain carries TRBV6-5 and TRBJ1-2, with D unclear. Trimming shortened V by 2 bases and J by 4 bases, and 11 bases separated the two germline ends. Germline lookup yields CDR1 MNHEY and CDR2 SVGAGI. This CDR3 region has 14 residues. CDR3 sequence (DNA): TGTGCCAGCAGTTACGACAACATGGGCTATGGCTACACCTTC. Its protein product is CASSYDNMGYGYTF.

The chain couples TRBV7-2 to TRBJ1-5; D is uncertain. V lost 1 base and J 0 bases, leaving 7 bases between the germline ends. The CDR3 has 15 residues. Germline V gene sequence: CDR1 SGHTA, CDR2 FQGNSA. The CDR3 reads CASSLDAYSNQPQHF. CDR3 coding DNA: TGTGCCAGCAGCTTAGACGCATATAGCAATCAGCCCCAGCATTTT.

The chain is built from TRBV11-3 and TRBJ2-7, with unresolved D. V gave up 5 bases and J gave up 7 bases, with 12 bases separating them. This CDR3 is built from 12 residues. In germline, CDR1 is SGHNT, CDR2 YENEEA. This CDR3 is CASSAQSIEQYF. DNA for the CDR3: TGTGCCAGCAGCGCCCAGTCCATAGAGCAGTACTTC.

The V gene is TRBV30, the J gene TRBJ2-1, with 7 bases lining up with TRBD1. V was pared by 1 base and J by 8 bases, with 11 bases of the junction left unmatched. Germline V gives CDR1 GTSNPN, CDR2 SVGIG (reference sequence). This CDR3 has 15 residues. CDR3 protein: CAWSGQTGYRHEQFF. Here the CDR3 DNA reads TGTGCCTGGAGTGGCCAGACAGGGTATCGCCATGAGCAGTTCTTC.

J is TRBJ2-3 and V is TRBV4-2; tentatively, D is TRBD1 or TRBD2 (5 bases each). V lost 0 bases, J lost 2 bases, and 15 bases lay in between. The CDR3 contains 17 residues. CDR1 is LGHNA and CDR2 is YNFKEQ in the germline V gene. CDR3 sequence reads: CASSQDLEGSNTDTQYF. The CDR3 nucleotides are TGTGCCAGCAGCCAAGATCTAGAGGGGTCGAACACAGATACGCAGTATTTT.

The genes are TRBV30 and TRBJ2-1; 13 bases map to TRBD2. Germline assignment: CDR1 GTSNPN and CDR2 SVGIG (reference sequence). The CDR3 totals 15 residues. After removal of 4 bases from V and 5 bases from J, the junction contained 5 bases not matched to a gene. This CDR3 is CAWTKGLAGNNEQFF. CDR3 DNA sequence: TGTGCCTGGACAAAGGGACTAGCGGGGAACAATGAGCAGTTCTTC.